Listed here are 2 T cell receptor beta chains from one sample, sequenced in a study of response to subunit inactivated influenza vaccine. TCRdb re-analysed the RT-PCR reads in MiXCR, keeping a single row per CDR3 protein. Among 500,000 to 550,000 distinct CDR3 sequences, approximately 7.1% were seen once, and the ten largest hold approximately 12%. Material: PBMCs from blood, obtained around 2 years after vaccination. The receptors derive from a man in his fifties or sixties who received an inactivated influenza vaccine.

CDR3 coding DNA: TGTGCCAGCAGCTTAGTAAGTCTAGCGGCAAGCAATGAGCAGTTCTTC. As protein: CASSLVSLAASNEQFF. The rearrangement links TRBV11-2 to TRBJ2-1, with 7 bases fitting TRBD2. The germline gives CDR1 SGHAT, CDR2 FQNNGV. CDR3 length: 16 amino acids. J gave up 6 bases and V 1 base, and 9 bases lay outside the gene matches.

This clonotype showed up just a few times. This chain links TRBV7-2 with TRBJ2-1, with 11 bases fitting TRBD2. The CDR3 is 15 residues long. V lost 1 base to trimming and J lost 12 bases; unmatched junction nucleotides: 8. The V gene's germline CDR1 is SGHTA and CDR2 FQGNSA. The CDR3 nucleotides are TGTGCCAGCAGCTTAGGGCTAGCGGGAGGAGGGGGGCAGTTCTTC. It translates to CASSLGLAGGGGQFF.